This note documents a single T cell receptor beta chain sequence. CDR1 is MNHEY, CDR2 SMNVEV, per germline (reference sequence). The CDR3 has 14 residues. The germline V and J ends were trimmed by 9 bases and 4 bases, with 18 bases remaining between them. The participants were between roughly 18 and 89 years old and came from under 25 US areas. The sample is drawn from a study of blood T cell repertoires in COVID-19. About the study: Acute and convalescent COVID-19 samples came from the United States, Italy and Spain.

Produced via immunoSEQ multiplex PCR; TCRdb's table is partial and in-frame only. This sample has about 480,000 clones, with around 85% found just once. This clonotype was sampled from a woman aged 60-75 years who had recovered from COVID-19. The chain links TRBV27 to TRBJ1-2; perhaps TRBD1 as D (6 bases). The specimen sequenced was PBMCs or T cells enriched from blood (not recorded which). In DNA form, the CDR3 reads TGTGCCAGTAGGAGCGGGGGCTCCTCCTATGGCTACACCTTC. Encoded protein: CASRSGGSSYGYTF.